The 23 T cell receptor beta chains listed next were all sequenced from one sample in a study of blood T cells in healthy people across ages. A J-beta primer mix and a sample-barcoded 5' primer were used in a second PCR of about 6 to 12 cycles. TCRdb ran MiXCR on the 5' RACE reads and lists one entry per CDR3 protein. The repertoire holds around 1,800,000 distinct CDR3 sequences, with roughly two fifths as singletons. Material: blood. These receptors were taken from a human donor in good health.

The chain has TRBV5-1 and TRBJ2-4; D is uncertain. The germline V and J ends were trimmed by 5 bases and 13 bases, with 16 bases remaining between them. This CDR3 is 12 amino acids long. Germline V gene lookup returns CDR1 SGHRS and CDR2 YFSETQ. CDR3 coding DNA: TGCGCCAGCAGTTTTGGTGGCGAGGAGCAGTACTTC. Amino acid sequence: CASSFGGEEQYF.

This chain links TRBV29-1 with TRBJ1-1; tentative D call: TRBD1 (6 bases). Germline-derived CDR1 and CDR2 are SQVTM and ANQGSEA. Trimming left V 4 bases short and J 7 bases short, with 7 bases between. This CDR3 is built from 10 residues. Here the CDR3 DNA reads TGCAGCGTTGCAGGGGTTGAAGCTTTCTTT. Protein product: CSVAGVEAFF.

This clonotype turned up a few times. CDR3 sequence (DNA): TGCGCCAGCAGCCAAGGGGTGGGGGCAGATACGCAGTATTTT. Amino acids: CASSQGVGADTQYF. This rearrangement joins TRBV4-1 to TRBJ2-3; D may be TRBD1 or TRBD2 (5 bases each). This CDR3 spans 14 amino acids. The germline V gene encodes CDR1 MGHRA and CDR2 YSYEKL. Trimming shortened V by 1 base and J by 4 bases, and 9 bases separated the two germline ends.

This clonotype showed up just a few times. This chain links TRBV20-1 with TRBJ2-2; 7 nucleotides align to TRBD1. The CDR3 consists of 16 residues. Germline CDR1 DFQATT, CDR2 SNEGSKA (reference sequence). J gave up 3 bases and V 0 bases, and 7 bases lay outside the gene matches. In DNA form, the CDR3 reads TGCAGTGCTAGAGATTTAGGGGGCGCGGACACCGGGGAGCTGTTTTTT. Its protein product is CSARDLGGADTGELFF.

This clonotype was counted only a few times. This chain connects TRBV29-1 to TRBJ2-1; 10 bases line up with TRBD2. J lost 2 bases, V lost 2 bases, and 0 bases had no gene match. The CDR3 is 14 amino acids. Germline CDR1 is SQVTM and CDR2 is ANQGSEA. CDR3 bases: TGCAGCGTTGAACTAGCGGGGGCCTACAATGAGCAGTTCTTC. This sequence encodes CSVELAGAYNEQFF.

The chain links TRBV13 to TRBJ2-3; TRBD2 aligns across 11 bases. This CDR3 is built from 17 residues. The trim removed 4 bases at V and 5 bases at J, leaving 11 bases unmatched. CDR1 is PRHDT, CDR2 FYEKMQ, per germline (reference sequence). CDR3 sequence (DNA): TGTGCCAGCAGCTCGGGAGTAGCGGGGGGGCCAATAGATACGCAGTATTTT. Protein sequence: CASSSGVAGGPIDTQYF.

This clonotype has just one count. This sequence joins TRBV5-1 and TRBJ2-4; D uncertain. The assigned J gene may be wrong: the sequence end matches TRBJ2-7 better. The CDR3 length is 16 residues. Germline V gene sequence: CDR1 SGHRS, CDR2 YFSETQ. This CDR3 reads CASSSGGTQESYEQYF. CDR3 DNA: TGCGCCAGCAGCTCCGGCGGTACCCAAGAAAGCTACGAGCAGTACTTC.

This clonotype was counted only a few times. The V gene is TRBV15, the J gene TRBJ2-7, with TRBD2 matching over 12 bases. Trimming removed 3 bases from V and 5 bases from J; junction bases left unmatched: 5. This CDR3 has 15 amino acids. Germline CDR1 and CDR2: LNHNV and YYDKDF (reference sequence). The CDR3: CATSRLTSGGDEQYF. CDR3 sequence (DNA): TGTGCCACCAGCAGGCTGACTAGCGGGGGAGACGAGCAGTACTTC.

The chain is built from TRBV10-3 and TRBJ2-3; 8 bases fit TRBD1. V dropped 3 bases and J dropped 1; count of bases not matched to a gene: 3. Germline V gene data show CDR1 as ENHRY and CDR2 as SYGVKD. CDR3 length equals 15 residues. The CDR3 coding sequence is TGTGCCATCAGTGAACAACAGGGGGGCACAGATACGCAGTATTTT. It specifies CAISEQQGGTDTQYF.

V usage is TRBV12-3 or TRBV12-4 and J usage is TRBJ1-2, with D unclear. The CDR3 extends over 14 amino acids. V was cut by 6 bases and J by 4 bases, with 15 bases left in between. CDR3 bases: TGTGCCAGCAGCTGGAGGACGGCGGTCTATGGCTACACCTTC. It is translated as CASSWRTAVYGYTF.

The gene calls are TRBV29-1 and TRBJ1-1; no reliable D call. The CDR3 has 12 residues. CDR1 is SQVTM and CDR2 is ANQGSEA in the germline V gene. Trimming pared 2 bases from V and 8 bases from J, leaving 12 bases between. The CDR3 region is CSVEIADPEAFF. DNA for the CDR3: TGCAGCGTTGAAATAGCCGACCCAGAAGCTTTCTTT.

As to this clonotype: At one end, the junction sequence differs from germline, possibly due to a read error. The chain couples TRBV7-6 to TRBJ2-3, with 9 bases matching TRBD1. The CDR3 spans 17 residues. Germline CDR1 and CDR2: SGHVS and FNYEAQ. CDR3 in amino acids: CASSLGETGGSTDAQYF. CDR3 bases: TGTGCCAGCAGCTTAGGGGAGACAGGGGGAAGCACAGATGCGCAGTATTTT.

This chain links TRBV12-5 with TRBJ1-1; D is unclear. Trimming left V 6 bases short and J 6 bases short, with 11 bases between. CDR1 is LGHNT and CDR2 is FRNRAP in the germline V gene. CDR3 length: 12 residues. CDR3 DNA sequence: TGTGCTAGTGGCCCAGGATCGGCTGAAGCTTTCTTT. This encodes CASGPGSAEAFF.

The sample holds one count of this clonotype. V gene TRBV29-1 combines with J gene TRBJ2-2, with D possibly TRBD1 on 5 matching bases. The CDR3 consists of 18 residues. Germline V gene lookup returns CDR1 SQVTM and CDR2 ANQGSEA. V was trimmed by 0 bases and J by 0 bases, leaving 17 bases between them. The CDR3 DNA sequence: TGCAGCGTTGAAGATCTGAATAGGGTAGGGGCGAACACCGGGGAGCTGTTTTTT. Its protein is CSVEDLNRVGANTGELFF.

This clonotype was observed a handful of times. The chain combines TRBV6-5 with TRBJ1-2; 9 nucleotides agree with TRBD1. Trimming at V came to 2 bases and at J to 1 base, leaving 11 bases not matched to a gene. CDR1 is MNHEY, CDR2 SVGAGI, per germline. This CDR3 has 18 amino acids. The CDR3 reads CASSYTLTRDRDNYGYTF. As DNA, the CDR3 is TGTGCCAGCAGTTACACCCTTACTCGGGACAGGGATAACTATGGCTACACCTTC.

This clonotype was seen only a few times. This sequence joins TRBV2 and TRBJ2-7, with D uncertain. V was shortened by 8 bases and J by 0 bases, with 14 bases between the two germline ends. The CDR3 is made up of 14 amino acids. The germline V gene has CDR1 SNHLY and CDR2 FYNNEI. CDR3: CASSVETGSYEQYF. In DNA, the CDR3 is TGTGCCAGCTCCGTCGAGACTGGCTCCTACGAGCAGTACTTC.

This chain connects TRBV5-6 to TRBJ1-6; D is undetermined. Per germline, CDR1 SGHDT and CDR2 YYEEEE. The CDR3 is 16 amino acids. The V and J ends lost 4 bases and 0 bases respectively, with 11 bases between them. The CDR3 nucleotides read TGTGCCAGCAGCCCGCCCTCGAGCTCCTATAATTCACCCCTCCACTTT. Translated, it gives CASSPPSSSYNSPLHF.

The V gene is TRBV7-8, the J gene TRBJ1-1, with D uncertain. The V gene lost 5 bases and the J gene lost 1 base, with 23 bases spanning the gap. The CDR3 consists of 18 residues. CDR1 and CDR2 from the germline V gene are SGHVS and FQNEAQ. Here the CDR3 reads CASSPTDWPKAENTEAFF. The DNA of the CDR3 is TGTGCCAGCAGCCCAACCGACTGGCCGAAGGCAGAGAACACTGAAGCTTTCTTT. The full variable domain, with the rest looked up from reference TRBV7-8 and TRBJ1-1, is GAGVSQSPRYKVAKRGQDVALRCDPISGHVSLFWYQQALGQGPEFLTYFQNEAQLDKSGLPSDRFFAERPEGSVSTLKIQRTQQEDSAVYLCASSPTDWPKAENTEAFFGQGTRLTVV.

This clonotype has only a few counts. In DNA, the CDR3 is TGTGCCAGCAGCGTAGGTCAGGGGAAGGATACGCAGTATTTT. Its translation is CASSVGQGKDTQYF. V and J are TRBV9 and TRBJ2-3; the D gene is possibly TRBD1 (6 bases). The CDR3 is made up of 14 amino acids. Trimming shortened V by 0 bases and J by 6 bases, and 11 bases separated the two germline ends. CDR1 is SGDLS and CDR2 is YYNGEE in the germline V gene.

The chain recombines TRBV4-1 with TRBJ1-5; D possibly corresponds to TRBD1 (5 bases). The CDR3 has 17 residues. V gave up 0 bases and J gave up 3 bases, with 15 bases separating them. CDR1 and CDR2 from the germline V gene are MGHRA and YSYEKL. CDR3 loop: CASSQEWRGADNQPQHF. The CDR3 DNA sequence: TGCGCCAGCAGCCAAGAGTGGAGGGGCGCGGACAATCAGCCCCAGCATTTT.

With regard to this clonotype: A clone one base away is much larger, so this may be a read error. The chain uses TRBV20-1 and TRBJ2-7, with a tentative D call TRBD1 (6 bases). CDR1 and CDR2 from the germline V gene are DFQATT and SNEGSKA (reference sequence). The CDR3 is 12 residues long. Here the CDR3 reads CRAASGVDEQYF. CDR3 nucleotide sequence: TGCAGGGCCGCGTCAGGGGTTGACGAGCAGTACTTC.

A few counts support this clonotype. This rearrangement joins TRBV7-2 to TRBJ2-6; D might be TRBD1 (5 bases). This CDR3 comprises 15 residues. Looked up from germline, CDR1 is SGHTA and CDR2 is FQGNSA. V was pared by 1 base and J by 6 bases, with 10 bases between. CDR3 DNA: TGTGCCAGCAGCTTAGGACAGTCCCAGGCCAACGTCCTGACTTTC. Translation gives CASSLGQSQANVLTF. Based on the CDR3 plus reference TRBV7-2 and TRBJ2-6, the full variable domain is GAGVSQSPSNKVTEKGKDVELRCDPISGHTALYWYRQSLGQGLEFLIYFQGNSAPDKSGLPSDRFSAERTGGSVSTLTIQRTQQEDSAVYLCASSLGQSQANVLTFGAGSRLTVL.

Only a few counts were recorded for this clonotype. The rearrangement links TRBV5-5 to TRBJ1-1, with D uncertain. The germline V and J ends were trimmed by 1 base and 4 bases, with 11 bases remaining between them. Germline V gene sequence: CDR1 SGHKS, CDR2 YYEKEE (reference sequence). The CDR3 is 14 residues long. Written as DNA, the CDR3 is TGTGCCAGCAGCTTGAGAGTGTTCGGCACTGAAGCTTTCTTT. Amino acids: CASSLRVFGTEAFF.